A single sample is the source of the 30 T cell receptor beta chains below, sequenced in a study of shared clonotypes between healthy human individuals. TCRdb keeps only in-frame clones here, not all; method: immunoSEQ multiplex PCR. The sample records 550,000 to 800,000 clones, 80% to 95% being singletons. The sequencing input was memory CD8+ T cells from PBMCs. Stated subset: CD45RO+ cells pooled with CCR7-negative TemRA cells. The receptors shown here come from a man younger than 35 in good health. Some clones in this sample may be carry-over from other donors' samples.

The chain joins TRBV2 to TRBJ1-4; D possibly corresponds to TRBD1 (5 bases). Trimming cost V 5 bases and J 2 bases, with 9 bases left between them. CDR1 is SNHLY, CDR2 FYNNEI, per germline. This CDR3 is 14 amino acids long. For the CDR3, the DNA is TGTGCCAGCAGTCAGACAGCCACTAATGAAAAACTGTTTTTT. As protein: CASSQTATNEKLFF.

The J gene is TRBJ2-7, the V gene TRBV27; D tentatively reads TRBD1 or TRBD2 (6 bases each). Trimming left V 0 bases short and J 4 bases short, with 22 bases between. CDR1 is MNHEY and CDR2 is SMNVEV in the germline V gene (reference sequence). The CDR3 spans 18 residues. CDR3 bases: TGTGCCAGCAGTTTATCTTCGCTTCGGGGGCCCCGGAAATACGAGCAGTACTTC. It codes for CASSLSSLRGPRKYEQYF.

The rearrangement uses TRBV4-1 and TRBJ2-7; tentative D call: TRBD2 (6 bases). The CDR3 totals 15 residues. In germline, CDR1 is MGHRA, CDR2 YSYEKL. The V gene lost 0 bases and the J gene lost 1 base, with 10 bases spanning the gap. This CDR3 reads CASSQDGSLSYEQYF. The CDR3 DNA reads TGCGCCAGCAGCCAAGACGGGAGCTTGTCCTACGAGCAGTACTTC.

V and J are TRBV5-1 and TRBJ2-5, with 7 bases aligning to TRBD2. V lost 1 base, J lost 5 bases, and 8 bases stayed unmatched. Germline CDR1 and CDR2: SGHRS and YFSETQ. The CDR3 totals 15 residues. For the CDR3, the DNA is TGCGCCAGCAGCTTGTCAGGCGGGAGCTTCGAGACCCAGTACTTC. Protein sequence: CASSLSGGSFETQYF.

This chain uses TRBV19 with TRBJ1-5; D is perhaps TRBD1 (6 bases). This CDR3 region has 15 residues. Germline-derived CDR1 and CDR2 are LNHDA and SQIVND (reference sequence). V shed 3 bases and J shed 2 bases, with 11 bases lying between them. CDR3 loop: CASSMMAGGNQPQHF. As DNA, the CDR3 is TGTGCCAGTAGTATGATGGCAGGGGGCAATCAGCCCCAGCATTTT. The variable domain in full, with the rest retrieved from reference TRBV19 and TRBJ1-5, is DGGITQSPKYLFRKEGQNVTLSCEQNLNHDAMYWYRQDPGQGLRLIYYSQIVNDFQKGDIAEGYSVSREKKESFPLTVTSAQKNPTAFYLCASSMMAGGNQPQHFGDGTRLSIL.

The chain carries TRBV5-1 and TRBJ2-1; the D gene is possibly TRBD1 (5 bases). This CDR3 is 13 amino acids long. The V gene lost 0 bases and the J gene lost 9 bases, with 10 bases spanning the gap. The germline V gene encodes CDR1 SGHRS and CDR2 YFSETQ. CDR3 residues: CASSLEPRAEQFF. The CDR3, as DNA: TGCGCCAGCAGCTTGGAACCCAGGGCTGAGCAGTTCTTC.

The V gene is TRBV5-1, the J gene TRBJ2-1; maybe TRBD1 (5 bases). V shed 9 bases and J shed 4 bases, with 11 bases lying between them. The CDR3 length is 12 residues. The V gene's germline CDR1 is SGHRS and CDR2 YFSETQ. CDR3 sequence: CAITDNYNEQFF. CDR3 coding DNA: TGCGCCATCACGGACAATTACAATGAGCAGTTCTTC.

The genes are TRBV9 and TRBJ1-1, with D uncertain. V lost 0 bases and J lost 1, with 7 bases in between. Germline-derived CDR1 and CDR2 are SGDLS and YYNGEE. The CDR3 covers 14 residues. CDR3 nucleotides: TGTGCCAGCAGCGTAGTTGGGGAGAACACTGAAGCTTTCTTT. It is translated as CASSVVGENTEAFF. Based on the CDR3 plus reference TRBV9 and TRBJ1-1, the full variable domain is DSGVTQTPKHLITATGQRVTLRCSPRSGDLSVYWYQQSLDQGLQFLIQYYNGEERAKGNILERFSAQQFPDLHSELNLSSLELGDSALYFCASSVVGENTEAFFGQGTRLTVV.

This sequence joins TRBV10-3 and TRBJ2-3; 9 bases match TRBD2. J lost 0 bases, V lost 0 bases, and 4 bases had no gene match. Germline assignment: CDR1 ENHRY and CDR2 SYGVKD. The CDR3 is made up of 17 amino acids. The CDR3 DNA reads TGTGCCATCAGTGAGTCCTGGCTAGCGGGAAGCACAGATACGCAGTATTTT. Its translation is CAISESWLAGSTDTQYF.

The V and J genes are TRBV5-1 and TRBJ2-2; D not resolved. This CDR3 has 12 residues. Germline CDR1 SGHRS, CDR2 YFSETQ. Trimming cost V 10 bases and J 0 bases, with 7 bases left between them. CDR3 in DNA: TGCGCCTCAAGCGCGAACACCGGGGAGCTGTTTTTT. Its translation: CASSANTGELFF. Complete variable domain (other parts from reference TRBV5-1 and TRBJ2-2): KAGVTQTPRYLIKTRGQQVTLSCSPISGHRSVSWYQQTPGQGLQFLFEYFSETQRNKGNFPGRFSGRQFSNSRSEMNVSTLELGDSALYLCASSANTGELFFGEGSRLTVL.

The V and J genes are TRBV19 and TRBJ2-7, with a tentative D call TRBD1 (6 bases). Looked up from germline, CDR1 is LNHDA and CDR2 is SQIVND (reference sequence). Trimming took off 3 bases at V and 3 bases at J, with 9 bases between the two ends. The CDR3 is 13 amino acids. The CDR3 bases are TGTGCCAGTAGTATCAGACAGGACTACGAGCAGTACTTC. Protein sequence: CASSIRQDYEQYF.

This chain uses TRBV28 with TRBJ2-3; D possibly corresponds to TRBD2 (7 bases). Trimming took off 7 bases at V and 4 bases at J, with 15 bases between the two ends. Per germline, CDR1 MDHEN and CDR2 SYDVKM. The CDR3 contains 14 residues. CDR3 nucleotides: TGTGCCAGCACCCGGGGGGCCCCCCCAGATACGCAGTATTTT. Its translation: CASTRGAPPDTQYF.

The table lists this clone with a few counts. CDR3 region: CASGNGGEQFF. CDR3 bases: TGTGCCAGCGGAAACGGAGGTGAGCAGTTCTTC. The J gene is TRBJ2-1, the V gene TRBV6-5; possible D gene TRBD2, 5 bases. The CDR3 contains 11 residues. Trimming stripped 8 bases from V and 9 bases from J, with 11 bases between. Germline loops: CDR1 MNHEY, CDR2 SVGAGI.

This clone has just one count. The rearrangement uses TRBV5-5 and TRBJ1-1; no firm D call. The length of the CDR3 is 15 residues. With 5 bases removed from V and 0 bases from J, the gap between germline ends came to 14 bases. Germline assignment: CDR1 SGHKS and CDR2 YYEKEE (reference sequence). Written as DNA, the CDR3 is TGTGCCAGCAGGCGCTTGTGGGCGGTGAACACTGAAGCTTTCTTT. Residues: CASRRLWAVNTEAFF.

This clone came up once. DNA of the CDR3: TGTGCCAGCAGTTTGGGGGGGGCGCTCCACGAGCAGTACTTC. Amino acid sequence: CASSLGGALHEQYF. This chain uses TRBV27 with TRBJ2-7; possibly TRBD2 for D (7 bases). V lost 3 bases, J lost 5 bases, and 14 bases lay in between. CDR1 MNHEY and CDR2 SMNVEV come from the germline V gene (reference sequence). The CDR3 sequence is 14 residues long.

The V gene is TRBV10-3, the J gene TRBJ2-7; 11 nucleotides align to TRBD1. Trimming removed 4 bases from V and 4 bases from J; junction bases left unmatched: 6. The germline V gene has CDR1 ENHRY and CDR2 SYGVKD. The CDR3 loop spans 15 amino acids. The CDR3 loop is CAISVRRDRGYEQYF. CDR3 coding DNA: TGTGCCATCAGTGTAAGACGGGACAGGGGGTACGAGCAGTACTTC.

Regarding this clone: The same CDR3 is also encoded by other DNA sequences in this sample. The genes are TRBV5-1 and TRBJ2-7; 10 bases line up with TRBD2. This CDR3 contains 15 residues. Losses at the gene ends were 0 bases for V and 4 bases for J; bases not matched to a gene: 4. Per the germline V gene, CDR1 is SGHRS and CDR2 is YFSETQ. The CDR3 region is CASSLALAGAYEQYF. CDR3 DNA sequence: TGCGCCAGCAGCTTGGCCCTAGCGGGAGCTTACGAGCAGTACTTC.

In the case of this clone: Distinct nucleotide sequences in the sample also encode this CDR3. The chain combines TRBV19 with TRBJ2-1, with TRBD1 identical over 7 bases. The CDR3 totals 14 residues. Per the germline V gene, CDR1 is LNHDA and CDR2 is SQIVND (reference sequence). The V gene end was trimmed by 3 bases and the J gene end by 1 base; junction bases not matched to a gene: 0. DNA for the CDR3: TGTGCCAGTAGTATCAGGGGGTCCTACAATGAGCAGTTCTTC. It encodes CASSIRGSYNEQFF.

As for this clone: Other DNA sequences of this sample code for an identical CDR3. The rearrangement links TRBV27 to TRBJ2-1, with a weak D call TRBD2 (7 bases). CDR1 is MNHEY, CDR2 SMNVEV, per germline (reference sequence). The CDR3 length is 15 residues. V gave up 3 bases and J gave up 0 bases, with 9 bases separating them. In nucleotides, the CDR3 is TGTGCCAGCAGTTTGGGGGGGCCCTCCTACAATGAGCAGTTCTTC. Protein sequence: CASSLGGPSYNEQFF.

This clone was seen a few times. The chain links TRBV5-8 to TRBJ1-5; no firm D call. There are 13 residues in the CDR3. Trimming removed 2 bases from V and 4 bases from J, with 7 bases in between. Germline CDR1 is SGHTS and CDR2 is YDEGEE. In DNA form, the CDR3 reads TGTGCCAGCAGCTTCTTAGGAAATCAGCCCCAGCATTTT. As protein: CASSFLGNQPQHF.

V gene TRBV7-9 combines with J gene TRBJ2-3, with D perhaps TRBD1 (5 bases). The V end was cut by 4 bases, the J end by 3 bases, with 14 bases between. The germline V gene encodes CDR1 SEHNR and CDR2 FQNEAQ (reference sequence). The CDR3 length is 15 residues. Here the CDR3 reads CASSSQGIRTDTQYF. The CDR3 bases are TGTGCCAGCAGCTCGCAGGGTATACGAACAGATACGCAGTATTTT.

The chain uses TRBV2 and TRBJ1-3, with 8 bases fitting TRBD1. This CDR3 region has 15 residues. V lost 7 bases to trimming and J lost 0 bases; unmatched junction nucleotides: 5. Germline CDR1 SNHLY, CDR2 FYNNEI. CDR3 amino acids: CASKPTGGSGNTIYF. The CDR3 nucleotides are TGTGCCAGCAAACCTACAGGGGGCTCTGGAAACACCATATATTTT.

The chain recombines TRBV5-6 with TRBJ2-4, with a tentative D call TRBD1 (5 bases). V was clipped by 1 base and J by 7 bases, with 9 bases between them. The length of the CDR3 is 13 residues. Per germline, CDR1 SGHDT and CDR2 YYEEEE. The CDR3 sequence: CASSLTGSNIQYF. CDR3 nucleotides: TGTGCCAGCAGCTTGACAGGATCGAACATTCAGTACTTC.

The chain links TRBV13 to TRBJ2-5, with a possible D match to TRBD2 (5 bases). V was trimmed by 4 bases and J by 9 bases, leaving 12 bases between them. CDR1 is PRHDT, CDR2 FYEKMQ, per germline (reference sequence). The CDR3 is made up of 12 amino acids. CDR3 sequence (DNA): TGTGCCAGCAGCTCCCGGGAAGCGGCCCAGTACTTC. Encoded protein: CASSSREAAQYF.

The chain has TRBV4-3 and TRBJ2-3, with TRBD2 matching 7 bases. The germline V gene has CDR1 LGHNA and CDR2 YSLEER. The CDR3 length is 18 residues. V lost 4 bases, J lost 0 bases, and 13 bases stayed unmatched. The CDR3 bases are TGCGCCAGCAGCCGCTTGGGACTATCCGGAACCAGCACAGATACGCAGTATTTT. Translating gives CASSRLGLSGTSTDTQYF.

J is TRBJ1-1 and V is TRBV2; possible D gene TRBD1, 6 bases. In germline, CDR1 is SNHLY, CDR2 FYNNEI. V was trimmed by 5 bases and J by 5 bases, leaving 12 bases between them. This CDR3 spans 13 amino acids. In nucleotides, the CDR3 is TGTGCCAGCAGTAGGGGTAGGGGGACTGAAGCTTTCTTT. Its protein product is CASSRGRGTEAFF.

This clone was picked up one time. This chain uses TRBV19 with TRBJ1-1, with D unclear. This CDR3 region has 16 residues. Trimming removed 1 base at V and 0 bases at J, with 12 bases between. Germline lookup yields CDR1 LNHDA and CDR2 SQIVND (reference sequence). As DNA, the CDR3 is TGTGCCAGTAGTATAGGAGGGTCGGTCGTGAACACTGAAGCTTTCTTT. This sequence encodes CASSIGGSVVNTEAFF.

The rearrangement links TRBV9 to TRBJ2-7; 8 bases are a match to TRBD1. The CDR3 contains 14 residues. V shed 3 bases, J shed 7 bases, and the junction held 9 bases outside the gene matches. Germline CDR1 reads SGDLS; CDR2 reads YYNGEE. CDR3 in amino acids: CASSEAGGNYEQYF. The CDR3 nucleotides are TGTGCCAGCAGCGAGGCAGGGGGCAATTATGAGCAGTACTTC.

The V gene is TRBV27, the J gene TRBJ2-7, with D tentatively TRBD2 (5 bases). The CDR3 totals 12 residues. V lost 6 bases and J lost 5, with 11 bases in between. Looked up from germline, CDR1 is MNHEY and CDR2 is SMNVEV (reference sequence). CDR3 amino acids: CASRATRNEQYF. CDR3 nucleotides: TGTGCCAGCAGGGCCACTAGGAACGAGCAGTACTTC.

This sequence joins TRBV25-1 and TRBJ2-3, with D perhaps TRBD2 (5 bases). Germline V gene sequence: CDR1 MGHDK, CDR2 SYGVNS. V lost 4 bases and J lost 4, with 12 bases in between. The CDR3 length is 14 residues. CDR3 sequence reads: CASSGSPSSDTQYF. The CDR3 region has the DNA TGTGCCAGCAGTGGATCTCCTAGCTCAGATACGCAGTATTTT.